These 20 T cell receptor beta chains came from one sample sequenced in a study of shared clonotypes between healthy human individuals. This table comes from immunoSEQ multiplex PCR, and its TCRdb copy is limited to in-frame clones, with some not included. The sample lists some 2,500,000 clones; roughly 93% were seen once. The sample was naive CD4+ T cells from PBMCs. Subset noted: CD45RA+ positively selected. The receptors here all came from a young man in good health. Some clones in this sample may be carry-over from other donors' samples.

This clone was found once. The chain uses TRBV5-1 and TRBJ2-1, with D tentatively TRBD2 (6 bases). The CDR3 contains 15 residues. Germline values: CDR1 SGHRS, CDR2 YFSETQ. Trimming shortened V by 4 bases and J by 7 bases, and 18 bases separated the two germline ends. The chain's CDR3 is CASSVTGSPGNEQFF. In DNA form, the CDR3 reads TGCGCCAGCAGCGTTACCGGGAGCCCAGGGAATGAGCAGTTCTTC.

This clone has only one observation. Other nucleotide sequences from this sample produce the same CDR3. This chain links TRBV18 with TRBJ2-7; 10 bases align to TRBD2. Germline CDR1 is KGHSH and CDR2 is LQKENI. Germline trimming cut 1 base from V and 1 base from J; bases unmatched to any gene: 4. The CDR3 is made up of 16 amino acids. CDR3 coding DNA: TGTGCCAGCTCACCACTCGCTAGCGGGAGTTCCTACGAGCAGTACTTC. This encodes CASSPLASGSSYEQYF.

The J gene is TRBJ2-5, the V gene TRBV5-1; TRBD2 matches 9 bases. Germline lookup yields CDR1 SGHRS and CDR2 YFSETQ. V lost 0 bases and J lost 4; bases outside the gene matches: 13. This CDR3 has 18 residues. The CDR3 sequence: CASSLGRLSGTSLETQYF. CDR3 coding DNA: TGCGCCAGCAGCTTGGGTCGGTTGTCCGGGACTAGCCTAGAGACCCAGTACTTC.

This chain connects TRBV28 to TRBJ2-5; 8 bases align to TRBD2. Per germline, CDR1 MDHEN and CDR2 SYDVKM. The trim removed 3 bases at V and 5 bases at J, leaving 5 bases unmatched. The CDR3 loop spans 14 amino acids. CDR3 region: CASSFGGAVETQYF. The CDR3 region has the DNA TGTGCCAGCAGTTTCGGGGGGGCTGTCGAGACCCAGTACTTC.

The chain joins TRBV7-2 to TRBJ2-7; 12 nucleotides line up with TRBD1. Germline V lookup: CDR1 SGHTA, CDR2 FQGNSA. The CDR3 spans 15 residues. With 5 bases clipped from V and 6 bases from J, the junction kept 8 bases outside the gene matches. The CDR3 loop reads CASSQPGQGASEQYF. The DNA for the CDR3 is TGTGCCAGCAGCCAGCCGGGACAGGGGGCATCCGAGCAGTACTTC.

This clone was seen just once. The chain combines TRBV5-4 with TRBJ2-5, with TRBD2 matching 9 bases. Germline loops: CDR1 SGHNT, CDR2 YYREEE (reference sequence). CDR3 length: 17 amino acids. The V and J ends lost 0 bases and 5 bases, in that order; junction bases with no gene match: 11. The CDR3 coding sequence is TGTGCCAGCAGCTTGGGAGCGGGAGGCGCACTTCGGGAGACCCAGTACTTC. It specifies CASSLGAGGALRETQYF.

The chain recombines TRBV18 with TRBJ2-1, with 12 positions matching TRBD2. Germline V lookup: CDR1 KGHSH, CDR2 LQKENI. This CDR3 has 13 residues. V shed 2 bases and J 15 bases; nucleotides not matched to a gene: 5. The CDR3 nucleotides are TGTGCCAGCTCACCATCTAGCGGGAGGGCCCCGTTCTTC. Amino acids: CASSPSSGRAPFF.

CDR3 in amino acids: CASSRQGSEYEQYF. Written as DNA, the CDR3 is TGTGCCAGCAGCCGACAGGGGTCGGAATACGAGCAGTACTTC. This rearrangement joins TRBV5-8 to TRBJ2-7; 8 bases are shared with TRBD1. The germline gives CDR1 SGHTS, CDR2 YDEGEE. This CDR3 spans 14 amino acids. V lost 4 bases and J lost 4; bases outside the gene matches: 7.

The chain has TRBV6-1 and TRBJ2-3; D not certain. The V gene lost 6 bases and the J gene lost 2 bases, with 12 bases spanning the gap. Per the germline V gene, CDR1 is MNHNS and CDR2 is SASEGT. The CDR3 runs 14 residues. The chain's CDR3 is CASRPSSFTDTQYF. CDR3 in DNA: TGTGCCAGCAGACCTTCCTCCTTCACAGATACGCAGTATTTT.

V and J are TRBV2 and TRBJ1-1; D possibly corresponds to TRBD1 (5 bases). The V gene lost 2 bases and the J gene lost 1 base, with 11 bases spanning the gap. The germline V gene has CDR1 SNHLY and CDR2 FYNNEI. The CDR3 has 15 residues. This chain's CDR3 is CASSEKQGPNTEAFF. CDR3 DNA sequence: TGTGCCAGCAGTGAAAAGCAGGGCCCGAACACTGAAGCTTTCTTT.

In the case of this clone: The sample has other DNA sequences that encode this CDR3 too. This chain joins TRBV29-1 and TRBJ1-3; D gene uncertain. Looked up from germline, CDR1 is SQVTM and CDR2 is ANQGSEA. The CDR3 loop spans 13 amino acids. V was trimmed by 0 bases and J by 1 base, leaving 4 bases between them. The CDR3 DNA sequence: TGCAGCGTTGAAGAGGGTTCTGGAAACACCATATATTTT. Translated: CSVEEGSGNTIYF.

The rearrangement uses TRBV7-2 and TRBJ2-3; D is perhaps TRBD1 (5 bases). V lost 1 base and J 4 bases, leaving 12 bases between the germline ends. Germline V gene lookup returns CDR1 SGHTA and CDR2 FQGNSA. This CDR3 is 15 amino acids long. Here the CDR3 reads CASSLVQGFSDTQYF. The CDR3 nucleotides are TGTGCCAGCAGCTTAGTGCAGGGCTTTTCAGATACGCAGTATTTT.

J is TRBJ1-4 and V is TRBV5-1; no clear D gene. The CDR3 spans 15 residues. Germline V lookup: CDR1 SGHRS, CDR2 YFSETQ. The germline V and J ends were trimmed by 1 base and 8 bases, with 15 bases remaining between them. This chain's CDR3 is CASSLLPAQGEKLFF. DNA for the CDR3: TGCGCCAGCAGCTTGTTACCGGCCCAAGGGGAAAAACTGTTTTTT.

The genes are TRBV6-1 and TRBJ1-2, with D hard to call. The ends were cut back, 7 bases at V and 3 bases at J, with 9 bases in the middle. In germline, CDR1 is MNHNS, CDR2 SASEGT. The CDR3 runs 12 residues. DNA of the CDR3: TGTGCCAGCATGGCAGATTACTATGGCTACACCTTC. The encoded protein is CASMADYYGYTF.

The gene calls are TRBV6-5 and TRBJ2-2; D unclear. Germline V lookup: CDR1 MNHEY, CDR2 SVGAGI. Trimming left V 6 bases short and J 0 bases short, with 11 bases between. This CDR3 comprises 15 residues. CDR3 in amino acids: CASRRGPSNTGELFF. The CDR3 DNA is TGTGCCAGCAGGCGTGGGCCCTCGAACACCGGGGAGCTGTTTTTT.

The chain employs TRBV10-1 and TRBJ1-5; TRBD1 might be the D (5 bases). Trimming removed 3 bases at V and 7 bases at J, with 16 bases between. CDR1 and CDR2 from the germline V gene are WNHNN and SYGVQD (reference sequence). CDR3 length: 15 amino acids. CDR3: CASSEKVRGGQPQHF. The CDR3, as DNA: TGCGCCAGCAGTGAAAAAGTGAGGGGAGGACAGCCCCAGCATTTT.

The rearrangement joins TRBV6-5 to TRBJ1-5; D call uncertain. The V and J ends lost 0 bases and 4 bases respectively, with 7 bases between them. This CDR3 contains 14 residues. Germline V lookup: CDR1 MNHEY, CDR2 SVGAGI. The DNA of the CDR3 is TGTGCCAGCAGTTACTCGTTCACGAATCAGCCCCAGCATTTT. Encoded protein: CASSYSFTNQPQHF.

The chain joins TRBV7-2 to TRBJ2-5; D not certain. The CDR3 loop spans 13 amino acids. Trimming stripped 6 bases from V and 5 bases from J, with 13 bases between. The germline CDR1 and CDR2 sequences are SGHTA and FQGNSA. In nucleotides, the CDR3 is TGTGCCAGCAGAACTGGGTCTGGGGAGACCCAGTACTTC. Translated: CASRTGSGETQYF.

This chain connects TRBV27 to TRBJ1-2; 7 bases fit TRBD1. Germline CDR1 and CDR2: MNHEY and SMNVEV (reference sequence). The CDR3 runs 15 residues. Trimming removed 2 bases from V and 0 bases from J; junction bases left unmatched: 3. The CDR3 reads CASSLQGVPNYGYTF. The DNA of the CDR3 is TGTGCCAGCAGTTTACAGGGGGTCCCTAACTATGGCTACACCTTC.

The chain's CDR3 is CASSELGAETEAFF. CDR3 sequence (DNA): TGTGCCAGCAGTGAACTCGGGGCGGAGACTGAAGCTTTCTTT. The chain combines TRBV6-1 with TRBJ1-1; maybe TRBD1 (5 bases). CDR3 size: 14 residues. CDR1 is MNHNS and CDR2 is SASEGT in the germline V gene. V was clipped by 2 bases and J by 5 bases, with 12 bases between them.